The text below deals with one T cell receptor beta chain. Ten or more counts support this clonotype. The antigen this receptor binds is unknown. Per-base qualities were not stored, and no clone one base away is much larger. The data derive from a study of Graves' ophthalmopathy and Graves' hyperthyroidism (dated by TCRdb to 2016 to 2019). About the investigation overall: Peripheral blood was collected at initial diagnosis, before any treatment. An independent validation cohort comprised 18 hyperthyroidism patients and around 16 patients who later progressed from hyperthyroidism to ophthalmopathy. The study used signatures of the TCR beta repertoire to tell Graves' ophthalmopathy apart from Graves' hyperthyroidism and to predict which patients would progress to ophthalmopathy. To explore V-J signatures that separate ophthalmopathy from hyperthyroidism, a discovery set of about a hundred patients was enrolled, consisting of 43 with ophthalmopathy and roughly 60 with stable hyperthyroidism. In more than five hyperthyroidism patients, T-cell repertoires of thyroid tissue and blood were compared. Following sample collection, hyperthyroidism patients were given methimazole at a starting dose of 30 mg daily, and ophthalmopathy patients were given high-dose intravenous methylprednisolone. In total, 135 blood samples were TCR-sequenced: approximately 40 ophthalmopathy, some 80 hyperthyroidism and some 17 hyperthyroidism-to-ophthalmopathy patients. For training and testing, the roughly 97 patients in the discovery cohort were randomly divided in a 7:3 ratio.

Germline trimming amounts to 3 bases on V and 1 base on J, with 5 as the count of junction bases outside the gene matches. The CDR3 goes from the cysteine to the phenylalanine over 15 residues. Only the CDR3 part of the read is kept: 45 bases, read in frame from the first base. The germline V gene encodes CDR1 SGHAT and CDR2 FQNNGV. Overall study outcomes, separate from this receptor: Sample size was not predetermined statistically, and investigators were not blinded to group allocation. In validation, the model predicted ophthalmopathy progression with about 71% sensitivity and 72.22% specificity; approximately 12 predicted patients were CT-confirmed with GO in a median of approximately 6.2 months. Among expanded thyroid clonotypes with frequency above 0.001, most also showed up in blood, which suggests that blood repertoires may reflect the thyroid immune response. Ophthalmopathy was separated from stable hyperthyroidism by the 13-signature model with just under 90% sensitivity and around 81% specificity in cross-validation and with 80%/75% in the test set.

Hyperthyroidism was defined as stable when no progression to ophthalmopathy occurred within 18 months of follow-up. Patients with hyperthyroidism were aged 18 to 65 years, had been newly diagnosed, and had a disease duration of less than 2 months. Patients were excluded if they had other autoimmune diseases, uncontrolled infections, pregnancy or lactation. Clinical symptoms, serum thyroxine, TRAb, thyroid ultrasound and orbital computed tomography formed the basis of the diagnosis. Using Ficoll-Paque density gradient centrifugation, PBMCs were isolated from 9.5 to 10 ml of fresh peripheral blood. Trizol reagent was used to extract the total RNA, and its quality was then checked on an Agilent 2100 Bioanalyzer. TCR beta CDR3 regions were amplified from RNA transcripts for repertoire sequencing. The first round of RT-PCR was done with HTBI primers and the Qiagen OneStep RT-PCR kit, and was followed by a second round of multiplex PCR, then size selection and purification. Libraries were sequenced paired-end with 100 bp reads on an Illumina HiSeq2000. Per the source publication's procedure: SOAPnuke was used to process the reads, removing any read that contained adapters or uncalled bases, had a mean Phred below 15, or lacked an exact match to the constant primer or identifier. COPE v1.2.5 was used to merge high-quality paired reads. Clonotypes were defined as unique nucleotide sequences and were aligned to IMGT TRB V, D and J references using MiTCR v1.1. The analysis was limited to V-J combinations with a frequency above 0.0001, which together covered approximately 99% of repertoires. For each V-J combination, a TCR clonal expansion and chaos score was defined as F50 clonal expansion divided by the chaos observed in the TCRdist matrix. Welch's t-statistics and random forest were used to reduce the features to 13 V-J combinations, which were then used as input to a naive Bayes classifier. The Morisita-Horn index was used to measure how similar the thyroid and blood repertoires were. Starting from the raw public reads, TCRdb applied fastp trimming at Q25, assembled clones with MiXCR and retained in-frame beta chains. Merged by CDR3 protein, the rows form single entries marked with the most common genes and DNA. For this entry, the V and J calls and clone size follow TCRdb and not the study's own pipeline. This sample gives about 380,000 distinct CDR3 sequences in total; 15% of them show up just once. The ten most abundant clones make up about 7% of the sample.

The chain couples TRBV11-2 to TRBJ2-7; TRBD1 lines up with 8 middle nucleotides. The clonotype was recovered from a woman aged 18-30 years with stable Graves' hyperthyroidism. Donor details come from another sample of the same person, matched by shared clones. Material: peripheral blood. The sequenced DNA: TGTGCCAGCAGCTTGCGAGGACAGGGTTCCTACGAGCAGTACTTC. Translated, this is CASSLRGQGSYEQYF.